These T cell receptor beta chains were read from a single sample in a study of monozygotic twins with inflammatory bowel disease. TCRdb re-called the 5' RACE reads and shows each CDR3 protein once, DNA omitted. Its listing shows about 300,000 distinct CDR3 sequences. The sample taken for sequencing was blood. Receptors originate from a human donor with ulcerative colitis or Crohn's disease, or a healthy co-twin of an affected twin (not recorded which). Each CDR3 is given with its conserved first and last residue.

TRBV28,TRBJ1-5,CASTPRGESNQPQHF
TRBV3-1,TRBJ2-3,CASSSTSDLLIGTQYF
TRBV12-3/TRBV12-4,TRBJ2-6,CASSFRGTGANVLTF
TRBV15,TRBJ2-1,CATSRDSMAGSSYNEQFF
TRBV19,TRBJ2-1,CASSIAEESYNEQFF
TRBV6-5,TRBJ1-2,CASSYSGQAIF
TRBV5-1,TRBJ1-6,CASSLVFVGRDYNSPLHF
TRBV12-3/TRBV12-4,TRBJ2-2,CASTLRLAIPGELFF
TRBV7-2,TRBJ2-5,CASSLMKQETQYF
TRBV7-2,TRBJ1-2,CASSLAGGAGSGYTF
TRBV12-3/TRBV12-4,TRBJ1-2,CASSFLGSGYTF
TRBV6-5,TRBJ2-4,CASKLGVAGSYIQYF
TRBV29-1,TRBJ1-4,CSVRGDREKLFF
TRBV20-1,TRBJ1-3,CSAPRDRGRNTIYF
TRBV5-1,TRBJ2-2,CASSFLGTNTGELFF
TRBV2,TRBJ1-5,CASSEQNYSNQPQHF
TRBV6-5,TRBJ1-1,CASSYSVFAEAFF
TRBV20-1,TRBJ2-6,CSAQDSGANVLTF
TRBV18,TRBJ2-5,CASSLTSLGVQETQYF
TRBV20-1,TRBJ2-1,CSADRGILYNEQFF
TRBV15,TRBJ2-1,CATSTRTSGIAFQFF
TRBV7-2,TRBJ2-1,CASSLERVGNEQFF
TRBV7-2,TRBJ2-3,CASSRRKDTQYF
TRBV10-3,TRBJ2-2,CASGQGWDTGELFF